This T cell receptor (beta chain) was identified during a study of cytomegalovirus exposure and HLA in healthy donors. This clone was seen a few times. CDR1 and CDR2 (germline): MNHEY, SMNVEV (reference sequence). The CDR3 is 13 amino acids. Trimming took off 4 bases at V and 1 base at J, with 7 bases between the two ends. Primers included in the PCR were 60 Vbeta and 13 Jbeta primers. Profiling relied on immunoSEQ multiplex PCR, and the TCRdb table lists in-frame clones only, not all of them. The sample records some 75,000 clones, roughly 79% being singletons. The gene calls are TRBV27 and TRBJ1-1; D possibly corresponds to TRBD1 (6 bases). The TCR sequence derives from a man younger than 30 in good health and CMV-seropositive. The sample was PBMCs. The CDR3 sequence: CASSWDTNTEAFF. The DNA for the CDR3 is TGTGCCAGCAGTTGGGACACGAACACTGAAGCTTTCTTT.